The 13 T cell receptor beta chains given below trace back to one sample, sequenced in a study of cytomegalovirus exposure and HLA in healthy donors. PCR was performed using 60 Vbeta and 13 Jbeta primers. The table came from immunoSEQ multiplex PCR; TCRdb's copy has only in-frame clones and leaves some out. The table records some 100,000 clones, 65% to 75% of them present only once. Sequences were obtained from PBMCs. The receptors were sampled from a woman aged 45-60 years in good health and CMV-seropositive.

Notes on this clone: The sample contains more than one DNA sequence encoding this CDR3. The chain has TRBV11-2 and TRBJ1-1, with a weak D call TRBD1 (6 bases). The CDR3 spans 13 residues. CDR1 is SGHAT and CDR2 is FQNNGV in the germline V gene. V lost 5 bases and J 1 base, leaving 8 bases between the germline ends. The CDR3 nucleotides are TGTGCCAGCAGCCTGACAGGGAACACTGAAGCTTTCTTT. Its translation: CASSLTGNTEAFF.

CDR3 region: CASRLVLLAGGNEQFF. CDR3 coding DNA: TGTGCAAGTCGCTTAGTATTACTAGCGGGAGGTAATGAGCAGTTCTTC. This chain joins TRBV12-2 and TRBJ2-1; the listed D gene, TRBD2, was not tested against the DNA. TRBV12-2 is a pseudogene segment. The length of the CDR3 is 16 residues.

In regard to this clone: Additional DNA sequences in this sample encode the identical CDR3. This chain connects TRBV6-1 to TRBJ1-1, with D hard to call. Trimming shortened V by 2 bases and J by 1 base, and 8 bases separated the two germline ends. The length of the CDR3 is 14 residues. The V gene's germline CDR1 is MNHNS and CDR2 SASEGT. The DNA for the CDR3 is TGTGCCAGCAGTGAATTAAGAGGGAACACTGAAGCTTTCTTT. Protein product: CASSELRGNTEAFF.

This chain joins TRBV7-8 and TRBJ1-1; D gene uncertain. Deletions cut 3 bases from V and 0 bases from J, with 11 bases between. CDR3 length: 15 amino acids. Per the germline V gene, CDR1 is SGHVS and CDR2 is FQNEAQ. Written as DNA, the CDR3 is TGTGCCAGCAGCTTCTTTTCGGGAATGAACACTGAAGCTTTCTTT. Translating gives CASSFFSGMNTEAFF. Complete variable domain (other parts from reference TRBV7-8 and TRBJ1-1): GAGVSQSPRYKVAKRGQDVALRCDPISGHVSLFWYQQALGQGPEFLTYFQNEAQLDKSGLPSDRFFAERPEGSVSTLKIQRTQQEDSAVYLCASSFFSGMNTEAFFGQGTRLTVV.

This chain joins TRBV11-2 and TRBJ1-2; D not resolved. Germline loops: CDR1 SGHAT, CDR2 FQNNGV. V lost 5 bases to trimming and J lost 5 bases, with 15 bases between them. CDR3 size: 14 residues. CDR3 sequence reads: CASSLGVQTYGYTF. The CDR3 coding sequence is TGTGCCAGCAGCCTCGGGGTACAGACATATGGCTACACCTTC. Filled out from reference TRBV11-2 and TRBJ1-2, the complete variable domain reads EAGVAQSPRYKIIEKRQSVAFWCNPISGHATLYWYQQILGQGPKLLIQFQNNGVVDDSQLPKDRFSAERLKGVDSTLKIQPAKLEDSAVYLCASSLGVQTYGYTFGSGTRLTVV.

This CDR3 reads CASSLDGAGPYQPQHF. The CDR3 DNA follows: TGTGCCAGCAGCCTAGATGGCGCAGGTCCCTATCAGCCCCAGCATTTT. The V call is TRBV7-9, the J call TRBJ1-5; D unclear. CDR3 length equals 16 residues. V gave up 5 bases and J gave up 5 bases, with 19 bases separating them. Germline V CDR1 and CDR2: SEHNR, FQNEAQ (reference sequence).

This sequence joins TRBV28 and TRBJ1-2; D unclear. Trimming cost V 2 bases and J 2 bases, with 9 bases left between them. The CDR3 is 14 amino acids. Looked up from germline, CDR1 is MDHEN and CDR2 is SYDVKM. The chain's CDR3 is CASSLEVQNYGYTF. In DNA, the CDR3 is TGTGCCAGCAGTTTAGAAGTCCAGAACTATGGCTACACCTTC.

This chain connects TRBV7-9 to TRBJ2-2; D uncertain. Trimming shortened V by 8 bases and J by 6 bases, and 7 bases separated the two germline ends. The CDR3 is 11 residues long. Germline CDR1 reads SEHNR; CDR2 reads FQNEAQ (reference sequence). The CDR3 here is CASGSAGELFF. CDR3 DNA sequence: TGTGCCAGCGGTTCGGCCGGGGAGCTGTTTTTT.

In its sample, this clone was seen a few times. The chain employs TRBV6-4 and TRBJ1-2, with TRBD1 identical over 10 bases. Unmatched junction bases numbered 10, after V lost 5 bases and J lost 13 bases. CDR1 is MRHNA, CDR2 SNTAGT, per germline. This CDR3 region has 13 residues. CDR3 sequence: CASSSGTGASSTF. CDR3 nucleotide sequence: TGTGCCAGCAGTTCCGGGACAGGGGCCTCGAGCACCTTC.

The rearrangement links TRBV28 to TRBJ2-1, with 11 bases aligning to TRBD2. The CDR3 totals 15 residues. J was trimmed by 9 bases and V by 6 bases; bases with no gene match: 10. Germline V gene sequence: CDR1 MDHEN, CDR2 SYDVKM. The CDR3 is CASSPHSGRAVEQFF. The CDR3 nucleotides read TGTGCCAGCAGCCCCCATAGCGGGAGGGCGGTTGAGCAGTTCTTC. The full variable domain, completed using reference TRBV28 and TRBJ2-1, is DVKVTQSSRYLVKRTGEKVFLECVQDMDHENMFWYRQDPGLGLRLIYFSYDVKMKEKGDIPEGYSVSREKKERFSLILESASTNQTSMYLCASSPHSGRAVEQFFGPGTRLTVL.

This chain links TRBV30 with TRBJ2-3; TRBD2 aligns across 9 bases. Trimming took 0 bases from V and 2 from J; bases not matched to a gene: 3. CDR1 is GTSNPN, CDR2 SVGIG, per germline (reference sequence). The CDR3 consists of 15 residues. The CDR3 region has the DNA TGTGCCTGGAGTGTATCTAGCGGGAACACAGATACGCAGTATTTT. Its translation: CAWSVSSGNTDTQYF. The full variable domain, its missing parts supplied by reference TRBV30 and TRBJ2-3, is SQTIHQWPATLVQPVGSPLSLECTVEGTSNPNLYWYRQAAGRGLQLLFYSVGIGQISSEVPQNLSASRPQDRQFILSSKKLLLSDSGFYLCAWSVSSGNTDTQYFGPGTRLTVL.

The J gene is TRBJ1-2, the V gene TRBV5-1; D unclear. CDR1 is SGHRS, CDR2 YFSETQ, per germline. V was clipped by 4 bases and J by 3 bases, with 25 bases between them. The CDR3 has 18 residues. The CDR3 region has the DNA TGCGCCAGCAGCCCAATACGGGCGTCCGGATCCGGGGACTATGGCTACACCTTC. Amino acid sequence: CASSPIRASGSGDYGYTF.

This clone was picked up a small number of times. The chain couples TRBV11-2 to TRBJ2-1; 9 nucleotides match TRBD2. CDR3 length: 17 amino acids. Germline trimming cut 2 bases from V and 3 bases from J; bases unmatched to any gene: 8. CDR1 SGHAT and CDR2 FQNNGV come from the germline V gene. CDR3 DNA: TGTGCCAGCAGCTTAAGAGCGGGGGGACCCGGCTACAATGAGCAGTTCTTC. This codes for CASSLRAGGPGYNEQFF.